The 20 T cell receptor beta chains reported below all come from one sample, sequenced in a study of T cell repertoires in cytomegalovirus infection. Via MiXCR, TCRdb re-called the reads, giving one row per CDR3 protein. The sample lists nearly 650,000 distinct CDR3 sequences; less than 25% were seen once. The sample was CD8+ T cells from PBMCs. The receptors derive from a human donor in good health (CMV status not recorded). Some clones in this sample may be carry-over from other donors' samples.

The chain recombines TRBV7-2 with TRBJ2-2; TRBD2 might be the D (5 bases). With 11 bases removed from V and 5 bases from J, the gap between germline ends came to 12 bases. Looked up from germline, CDR1 is SGHTA and CDR2 is FQGNSA. This CDR3 comprises 12 residues. The CDR3 bases are TGTGCCTTGACTATCGCAACCGGGGAGCTGTTTTTT. This encodes CALTIATGELFF.

The table lists this clonotype with a few counts. This chain joins TRBV29-1 and TRBJ2-5, with 8 nucleotides matching TRBD1. The CDR3 contains 13 residues. Trimming removed 3 bases from V and 5 bases from J; junction bases left unmatched: 5. Per the germline V gene, CDR1 is SQVTM and CDR2 is ANQGSEA. CDR3 nucleotide sequence: TGCAGCGTTGAGGACAGGGTCGATGAGACCCAGTACTTC. It encodes CSVEDRVDETQYF.

The rearrangement uses TRBV7-9 and TRBJ2-7; 11 positions match TRBD2. The CDR3 covers 17 residues. The trim removed 5 bases at V and 4 bases at J, leaving 13 bases unmatched. From germline, CDR1 is SEHNR and CDR2 FQNEAQ (reference sequence). The CDR3, as DNA: TGTGCCAGCAGCCTAGGGACTAGCGGCTACGTCTTTTACGAGCAGTACTTC. The encoded protein is CASSLGTSGYVFYEQYF.

This clonotype has a handful of counts. This chain joins TRBV6-5 and TRBJ2-3; D ambiguous. The germline V gene has CDR1 MNHEY and CDR2 SVGAGI. This CDR3 has 13 residues. Trimming pared 8 bases from V and 1 base from J, leaving 10 bases between. CDR3 nucleotide sequence: TGTGCCAGCCTAGGAACCCGCACAGATACGCAGTATTTT. It yields the protein CASLGTRTDTQYF.

This rearrangement joins TRBV6-2 or TRBV6-3 to TRBJ2-7; no firm D call. The length of the CDR3 is 13 residues. V lost 7 bases and J 3 bases, leaving 13 bases between the germline ends. Germline CDR1 is MNHEY and CDR2 is SVGEGT. DNA for the CDR3: TGTGCCAGCACCCTCTCCCCGGGCTACGAGCAGTACGTC. This codes for CASTLSPGYEQYV.

The rearrangement links TRBV5-4 to TRBJ1-4; D uncertain. This CDR3 region has 13 residues. CDR1 is SGHNT and CDR2 is YYREEE in the germline V gene (reference sequence). V was shortened by 4 bases and J by 5 bases, with 9 bases between the two germline ends. The CDR3 sequence: CASSDWSNEKLFF. CDR3 in DNA: TGTGCCAGCAGCGACTGGTCGAATGAAAAACTGTTTTTT.

DNA of the CDR3: TGCAGCGTTATAGGGTTCTATGGCTACACCTTC. Its protein product is CSVIGFYGYTF. This chain links TRBV29-1 with TRBJ1-2; D not resolved. Per germline, CDR1 SQVTM and CDR2 ANQGSEA. The CDR3 is 11 residues long. V lost 5 bases to trimming and J lost 4 bases, with 8 bases between them.

CDR3 loop: CASSLWGDANYGYTF. The DNA for the CDR3 is TGTGCCAGCAGTTTATGGGGGGACGCTAACTATGGCTACACCTTC. The chain carries TRBV28 and TRBJ1-2, with D possibly TRBD1 on 5 matching bases. V lost 0 bases and J lost 0, with 8 bases in between. CDR1 is MDHEN and CDR2 is SYDVKM in the germline V gene. The CDR3 runs to 15 residues.

A few counts support this clonotype. The V call is TRBV10-3, the J call TRBJ2-1; unclear D gene. The V and J ends lost 4 bases and 3 bases respectively, with 16 bases between them. Germline V lookup: CDR1 ENHRY, CDR2 SYGVKD. The CDR3 contains 16 residues. The CDR3 DNA is TGTGCCATCAGTGCGTCATTGGGGATTGACTACAATGAGCAGTTCTTC. It is translated as CAISASLGIDYNEQFF.

The table lists this clonotype with many counts. The chain has TRBV28 and TRBJ2-2; 11 bases line up with TRBD1. The V gene end was trimmed by 3 bases and the J gene end by 7 bases; junction bases not matched to a gene: 10. Looked up from germline, CDR1 is MDHEN and CDR2 is SYDVKM. The CDR3 totals 17 residues. Here the CDR3 DNA reads TGTGCCAGCAGTTTTTGGCCGGGACAGGGGGATGGCGGGGAGCTGTTTTTT. Translated: CASSFWPGQGDGGELFF.

This rearrangement joins TRBV25-1 to TRBJ2-1; TRBD1 agrees at 7 bases. This CDR3 has 16 residues. V lost 3 bases to trimming and J lost 0 bases; unmatched junction nucleotides: 5. Germline CDR1 MGHDK, CDR2 SYGVNS. This CDR3 is CASSDPGDSSYNEQFF. In DNA form, the CDR3 reads TGTGCCAGCAGTGACCCCGGGGACAGCTCCTACAATGAGCAGTTCTTC.

This clonotype was recorded a few times. This chain connects TRBV28 to TRBJ2-5; 7 positions match TRBD1. This CDR3 has 18 residues. V was pared by 1 base and J by 0 bases, with 11 bases of the junction left unmatched. Germline values: CDR1 MDHEN, CDR2 SYDVKM. The CDR3 spells CASSLYNFPGQYQETQYF. In DNA form, the CDR3 reads TGTGCCAGCAGTTTATATAATTTTCCGGGACAGTACCAAGAGACCCAGTACTTC.

This clonotype was detected only once. The chain has TRBV5-1 and TRBJ1-1; perhaps TRBD1 as D (5 bases). This CDR3 region has 13 residues. CDR1 and CDR2 (germline): SGHRS, YFSETQ. Trimming took off 6 bases at V and 2 bases at J, with 11 bases between the two ends. CDR3: CASKGTANTEAFF. The CDR3 nucleotides read TGCGCCAGCAAGGGGACTGCAAACACTGAAGCTTTCTTT.

In this sample, this clonotype turned up a few times. The chain uses TRBV29-1 and TRBJ1-1; D is unresolved. This CDR3 contains 14 residues. With 6 bases removed from V and 5 bases from J, the gap between germline ends came to 19 bases. The germline CDR1 and CDR2 sequences are SQVTM and ANQGSEA. DNA of the CDR3: TGCAGCGTCCCAGCGAAGGCCCGCGGGACTGAAGCTTTCTTT. This translates into CSVPAKARGTEAFF.

This clonotype was counted only a few times. The chain has TRBV2 and TRBJ2-6; 9 positions match TRBD1. CDR1 and CDR2 from the germline V gene are SNHLY and FYNNEI. The CDR3 sequence is 19 residues long. Losses at the gene ends were 0 bases for V and 1 base for J; bases not matched to a gene: 7. The DNA for the CDR3 is TGTGCCAGCAGTGAAGCGCTTCCGACAGGGGGTTCTGGGGCCAACGTCCTGACTTTC. Residues: CASSEALPTGGSGANVLTF.

Note on this clonotype: Being one base from a much bigger clone, this may be a read error. V is TRBV7-8 and J is TRBJ2-3, with D unclear. Trimming left V 7 bases short and J 6 bases short, with 11 bases between. This CDR3 has 12 residues. Per germline, CDR1 SGHVS and CDR2 FQNEAQ. The CDR3 sequence: CASTARADTQYF. The CDR3 coding sequence is TGTGCCAGCACCGCTAGGGCGGATACGCAGTATTTT.

This clonotype was counted between two and nine times. V and J are TRBV7-6 and TRBJ2-1; 9 bases map to TRBD2. The CDR3 sequence is 18 residues long. Trimming removed 1 base from V and 4 bases from J; junction bases left unmatched: 11. Germline V lookup: CDR1 SGHVS, CDR2 FNYEAQ. The CDR3 region has the DNA TGTGCCAGCAGCTTAGTTTTAGGGCTAGCGGGGATGTACAATGAGCAGTTCTTC. As protein: CASSLVLGLAGMYNEQFF.

This clonotype was seen a handful of times. V gene TRBV28 combines with J gene TRBJ1-4, with no clear D. Per germline, CDR1 MDHEN and CDR2 SYDVKM. This CDR3 has 15 amino acids. Trimming stripped 6 bases from V and 5 bases from J, with 16 bases between. The CDR3, as DNA: TGTGCCAGCAGCCTATCCTCAGCGCCCAATGAAAAACTGTTTTTT. This encodes CASSLSSAPNEKLFF.

This clonotype was detected ten times or more. V gene TRBV6-2 or TRBV6-3 combines with J gene TRBJ2-6; D is uncertain. Trimming pared 2 bases from V and 1 base from J, leaving 9 bases between. This CDR3 has 16 residues. Germline loops: CDR1 MNHEY, CDR2 SVGEGT. CDR3 nucleotides: TGTGCCAGCAGTTACCTACTCATATCTGGGGCCAACGTCCTGACTTTC. Translated, it gives CASSYLLISGANVLTF.

This sequence joins TRBV9 and TRBJ2-3; D may be TRBD2 (5 bases). Germline-derived CDR1 and CDR2 are SGDLS and YYNGEE. The CDR3 contains 10 residues. With 7 bases removed from V and 8 bases from J, the gap between germline ends came to 8 bases. CDR3 bases: TGTGCCAGCGGAGGAGGTACGCAGTATTTT. Its protein product is CASGGGTQYF.